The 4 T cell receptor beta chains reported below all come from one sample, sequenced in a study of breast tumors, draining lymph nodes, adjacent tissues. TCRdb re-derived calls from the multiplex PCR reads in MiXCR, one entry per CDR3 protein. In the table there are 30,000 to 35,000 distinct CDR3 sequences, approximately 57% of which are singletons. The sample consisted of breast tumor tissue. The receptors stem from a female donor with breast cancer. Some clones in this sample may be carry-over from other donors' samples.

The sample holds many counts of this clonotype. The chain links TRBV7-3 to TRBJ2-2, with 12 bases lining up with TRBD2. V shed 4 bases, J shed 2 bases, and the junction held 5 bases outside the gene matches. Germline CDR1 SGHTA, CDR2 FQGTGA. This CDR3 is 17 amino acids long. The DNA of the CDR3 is TGTGCCAGCAGCTCACCTAGCGGGGGGGCTAACACCGGGGAGCTGTTTTTT. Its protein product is CASSSPSGGANTGELFF.

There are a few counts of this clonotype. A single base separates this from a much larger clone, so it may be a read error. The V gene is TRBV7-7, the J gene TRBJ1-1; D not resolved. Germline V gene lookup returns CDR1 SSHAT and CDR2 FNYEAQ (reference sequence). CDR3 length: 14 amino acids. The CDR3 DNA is TGTGCTAGCAGCTTCCAACCCATGAACACTGGAGCTTTCTTT. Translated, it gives CASSFQPMNTGAFF.

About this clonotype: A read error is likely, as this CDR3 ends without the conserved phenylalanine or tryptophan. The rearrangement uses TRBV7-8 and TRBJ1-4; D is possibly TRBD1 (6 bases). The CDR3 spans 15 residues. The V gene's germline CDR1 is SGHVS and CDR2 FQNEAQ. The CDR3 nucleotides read TGTGCTAGCAGCTTGAACCAGGGGCCGAGTGAAAAACTGTTTTTG. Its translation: CASSLNQGPSEKLFL.

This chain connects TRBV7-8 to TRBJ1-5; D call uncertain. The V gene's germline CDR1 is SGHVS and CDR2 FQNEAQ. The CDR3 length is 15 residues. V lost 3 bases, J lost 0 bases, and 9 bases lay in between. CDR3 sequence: CASSLRLYSNQPQHF. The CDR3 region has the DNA TGTGCCAGCAGCTTGCGCCTCTATAGCAATCAGCCCCAGCATTTT.